The T cell receptor (beta chain) described here comes from a study of blood T cells in healthy people across ages. The CDR3 extends over 18 amino acids. Germline loops: CDR1 MNHNS, CDR2 SASEGT. Then a second PCR, running roughly 7 to 11 cycles, was carried out with a sample-barcoded 5' primer and a J-beta primer mix. TCRdb re-derived calls from the 5' RACE reads in MiXCR, one entry per CDR3 protein. The sample carries approximately 780,000 distinct CDR3 sequences, roughly 26% recorded once. In addition, the sample was reused for a study of T cells of mothers and their children. That paper states: Overlap ran slightly, non-significantly higher for related than unrelated mother-child pairs.

The receptor was derived from a boy between 10 and 17 years old in good health. The chain uses TRBV6-1 and TRBJ2-1; no clear D gene. The DNA end is a closer match to TRBJ2-5, so the J assignment may be wrong. Source material: blood. CDR3 coding DNA: TGTGCCAGCAGTGAAGATTTGAGGCCTTCCCTCAGAGGAGAGACCCAGTACTTC. Protein: CASSEDLRPSLRGETQYF.